Given below is one TCR beta chain in context. The CDR3 runs to 15 residues. Germline loops: CDR1 LNHNV, CDR2 YYDKDF (reference sequence). V lost 0 bases, J lost 4 bases, and 5 bases stayed unmatched. The data are from a study of blood T cell repertoires in COVID-19. Turning to the study itself: The United States, Italy and Spain supplied acute and convalescent COVID-19 samples.

The method was immunoSEQ multiplex PCR; TCRdb's version includes in-frame clones alone and lacks a portion of them. The table lists over 200,000 clones, roughly 84% of them singletons, with 15% to 20% in the top ten. The chain couples TRBV15 to TRBJ1-2; 7 positions agree with TRBD1. The clonotype originates from a woman at least 80 years old with active or convalescent COVID-19. Sequencing used peripheral blood. CDR3 sequence reads: CATSRDPGQAYGYTF. In nucleotides, the CDR3 is TGTGCCACCAGCAGAGATCCCGGACAGGCCTATGGCTACACCTTC.